This TCR beta chain was recorded in a study of identifying expanded T cells in peripheral blood. Profiled with immunoSEQ multiplex PCR; TCRdb holds only in-frame clones, not every one. The sample gives 100,000 or so clones, over 80% of which show up once; less than 7% is in the top ten. CDR1 is SNHLY and CDR2 is FYNNEI in the germline V gene. The CDR3 is 10 amino acids. Findings and caveats of the study: Variance in clone template counts between approximately two-week samples significantly increased with total template count across all healthy donors.

During the collection period, no donor immune events like infections were recorded. For this clone: What it recognizes is unknown. A read error may produce the germline difference seen at one junction end.

The chain employs TRBV2 and TRBJ2-5, with D unresolved. The TCR comes from a person between 18 and 75 years old in good health. Sequencing was performed on blood. The chain's CDR3 is CASSEETQYF. CDR3 in DNA: TGTGCCAGCAGCGAAGAGACCCAGTACTTC.